The 6 T cell receptor beta chains below all came from one sample that was sequenced in a study of T cell responses to AZD1222 COVID-19 vaccine. Data came from immunoSEQ multiplex PCR; TCRdb stores just in-frame clones and leaves some out. In the table there are about 84,000 clones, around 91% of which are singletons. Here the sequenced sample was peripheral blood, taken on day 0 of AZD1222 vaccination. These receptors were taken from an adult in good health.

This rearrangement joins TRBV9 to TRBJ2-1; TRBD2 agrees at 9 bases. The V segment lost 1 base and the J segment 6 bases; nucleotides outside the gene matches: 5. CDR3 length: 15 residues. Germline-derived CDR1 and CDR2 are SGDLS and YYNGEE. CDR3 in DNA: TGTGCCAGCAGCGTAACAAGCGGGAGGACCAATGAGCAGTTCTTC. It specifies CASSVTSGRTNEQFF.

V usage is TRBV5-1 and J usage is TRBJ2-1; 9 nucleotides agree with TRBD2. V lost 4 bases and J lost 4; bases outside the gene matches: 3. This CDR3 has 14 amino acids. In germline, CDR1 is SGHRS, CDR2 YFSETQ. CDR3 coding DNA: TGCGCCAGCAGCCGGACTAGCGATTACAATGAGCAGTTCTTC. Its translation: CASSRTSDYNEQFF.

The chain carries TRBV6-2 or TRBV6-3 and TRBJ2-7, with D unresolved. Trimming took 2 bases from V and 7 from J, leaving 12 bases between them. There are 13 residues in the CDR3. Germline V lookup: CDR1 MNHEY, CDR2 SVGEGT. CDR3 loop: CASSYTGRKEQYF. The CDR3 nucleotides read TGTGCCAGCAGTTACACCGGTCGTAAGGAGCAGTACTTC.

This chain joins TRBV12-5 and TRBJ1-2, with unresolved D. Per germline, CDR1 LGHNT and CDR2 FRNRAP. CDR3 length equals 12 residues. Trimming pared 7 bases from V and 7 bases from J, leaving 13 bases between. The CDR3: CASVLTAGGYTF. The DNA for the CDR3 is TGTGCTAGTGTCCTTACTGCCGGTGGCTACACCTTC.

This rearrangement joins TRBV7-9 to TRBJ1-3, with 7 nucleotides matching TRBD1. V shed 7 bases, J shed 4 bases, and the junction held 10 bases outside the gene matches. Germline loops: CDR1 SEHNR, CDR2 FQNEAQ (reference sequence). The CDR3 sequence is 15 residues long. This chain's CDR3 is CASTREGARGNTIYF. CDR3 DNA sequence: TGTGCCAGCACCAGAGAGGGGGCGCGGGGAAACACCATATATTTT.

This clone appeared a single time. This rearrangement joins TRBV3-1 (or the pseudogene TRBV3-2) to TRBJ2-1; perhaps TRBD2 as D (5 bases). V gave up 0 bases and J gave up 0 bases, with 15 bases separating them. The CDR3 loop spans 18 amino acids. Per the germline V gene, CDR1 is LGHDT and CDR2 is YNNKEL (reference sequence). The CDR3 loop reads CASSQEAVRRSSYNEQFF. In DNA form, the CDR3 reads TGTGCCAGCAGCCAAGAGGCGGTGCGGAGGAGCTCCTACAATGAGCAGTTCTTC.